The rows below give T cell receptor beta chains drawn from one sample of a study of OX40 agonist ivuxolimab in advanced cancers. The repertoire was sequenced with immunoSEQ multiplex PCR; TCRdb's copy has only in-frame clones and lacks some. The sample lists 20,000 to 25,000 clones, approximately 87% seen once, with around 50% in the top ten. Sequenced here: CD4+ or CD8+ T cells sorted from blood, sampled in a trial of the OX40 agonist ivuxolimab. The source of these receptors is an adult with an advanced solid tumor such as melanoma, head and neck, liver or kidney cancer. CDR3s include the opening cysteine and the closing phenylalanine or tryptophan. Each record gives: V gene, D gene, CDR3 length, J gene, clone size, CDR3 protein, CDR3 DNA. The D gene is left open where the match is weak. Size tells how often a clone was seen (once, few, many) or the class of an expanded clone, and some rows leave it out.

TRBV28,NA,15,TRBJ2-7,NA,CASSYRGLRSYEQYF,TGTGCCAGCAGCTACCGCGGACTGAGATCCTACGAGCAGTACTTC
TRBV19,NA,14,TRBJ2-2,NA,CASRWGTNTGELFF,TGTGCCAGTAGATGGGGTACGAACACCGGGGAGCTGTTTTTT
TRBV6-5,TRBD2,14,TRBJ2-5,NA,CASSYQAGGKTQYF,TGTGCCAGCAGTTACCAAGCGGGGGGCAAGACCCAGTACTTC
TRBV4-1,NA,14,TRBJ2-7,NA,CASSRPEEVYEQYF,TGCGCCAGCAGCCGCCCGGAGGAGGTGTACGAGCAGTACTTC
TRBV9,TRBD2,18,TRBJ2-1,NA,CASSGNNPGLAVYNEQFF,TGTGCCAGCAGCGGTAACAACCCGGGACTAGCGGTCTACAATGAGCAGTTCTTC
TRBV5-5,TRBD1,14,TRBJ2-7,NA,CASSLSTGAYEQYF,TGTGCCAGCAGCTTGTCTACAGGGGCCTACGAGCAGTACTTC
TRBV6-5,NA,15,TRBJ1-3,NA,CASSPRGNSGNTIYF,TGTGCCAGCAGTCCCCGGGGGAACTCTGGAAACACCATATATTTT
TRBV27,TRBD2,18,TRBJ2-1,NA,CASSLGASGRAFGNEQFF,TGTGCCAGCAGTTTAGGGGCTAGCGGGAGGGCCTTTGGGAATGAGCAGTTCTTC
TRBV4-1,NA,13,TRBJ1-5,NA,CASSQETDQPQHF,TGCGCCAGCAGCCAAGAGACCGATCAGCCCCAGCATTTT
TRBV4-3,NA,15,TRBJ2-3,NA,CASSHTQGPTHTQYF,TGCGCCAGCAGCCACACCCAGGGACCCACTCATACGCAGTATTTT
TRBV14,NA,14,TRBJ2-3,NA,CASSQDWGTDTQYF,TGTGCCAGCAGCCAAGACTGGGGGACAGATACGCAGTATTTT
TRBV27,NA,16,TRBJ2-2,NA,CASSFDGGMNTGELFF,TGTGCCAGCAGTTTCGACGGCGGAATGAACACCGGGGAGCTGTTTTTT
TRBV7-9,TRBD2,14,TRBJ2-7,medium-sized,CASSPGGSGYEQYF,TGTGCCAGCAGCCCCGGGGGGTCGGGTTATGAGCAGTACTTC
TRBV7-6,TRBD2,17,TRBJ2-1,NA,CASSSSSGRASYNEQFF,TGTGCCAGCAGCTCATCTAGCGGGAGGGCCTCTTACAATGAGCAGTTCTTC
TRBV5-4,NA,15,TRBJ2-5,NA,CASSLKRDKGETQYF,TGTGCCAGCAGCCTAAAGAGGGACAAGGGGGAGACCCAGTACTTC
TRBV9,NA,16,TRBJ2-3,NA,CASSVEGGGPTDTQYF,TGTGCCAGCAGCGTAGAAGGAGGGGGGCCCACAGATACGCAGTATTTT
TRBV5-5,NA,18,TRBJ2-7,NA,CASSLFAGHYLASYEQYF,TGTGCCAGCAGCTTATTTGCGGGACACTATTTGGCTTCCTACGAGCAGTACTTC
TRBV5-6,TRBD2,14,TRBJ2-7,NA,CASSLAVSGEGQYF,TGTGCCAGCAGCTTGGCCGTCAGCGGGGAGGGGCAGTACTTC
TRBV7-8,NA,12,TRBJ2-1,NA,CASSSAAREQFF,TGTGCCAGCAGCTCCGCAGCGCGCGAGCAGTTCTTC
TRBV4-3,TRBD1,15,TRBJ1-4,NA,CASSHGTGHNEKLFF,TGCGCCAGCAGCCACGGGACAGGCCATAATGAAAAACTGTTTTTT
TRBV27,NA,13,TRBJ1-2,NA,CASSLWGSRGYTF,TGTGCCAGCAGTTTATGGGGATCCCGCGGCTACACCTTC
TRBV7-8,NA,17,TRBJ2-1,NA,CASSPVPTIILLDEQFF,TGTGCCAGCAGCCCAGTGCCGACTATCATACTCCTCGATGAGCAGTTCTTC
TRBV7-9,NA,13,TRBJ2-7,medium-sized,CASSYEGANEQYF,TGTGCCAGCAGCTATGAAGGGGCGAACGAGCAGTACTTC
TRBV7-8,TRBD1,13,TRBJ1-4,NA,CASSLYRGKKLFF,TGTGCCAGCAGCTTATACAGGGGGAAAAAACTGTTTTTT
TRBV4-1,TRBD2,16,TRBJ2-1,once,CASSQSRLAGKGEQFF,TGCGCCAGCAGCCAATCGAGACTAGCGGGGAAAGGTGAGCAGTTCTTC
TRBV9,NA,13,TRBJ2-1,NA,CASSVGQNYEQFF,TGTGCCAGCAGCGTAGGCCAGAATTATGAGCAGTTCTTC
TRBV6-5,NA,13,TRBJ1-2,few,CASSSGSNYGYTF,TGTGCCAGCAGTTCCGGGTCCAACTATGGCTACACCTTC
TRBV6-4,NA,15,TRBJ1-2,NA,CASSSSSKGGDGYTF,TGTGCCAGCAGCTCTAGTTCAAAGGGTGGGGATGGCTACACCTTC
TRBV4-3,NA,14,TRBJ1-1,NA,CASSQHRAGTVAFF,TGCGCCAGCAGCCAACATAGGGCAGGGACCGTCGCTTTCTTT
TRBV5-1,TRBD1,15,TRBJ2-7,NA,CASSWRTGGSYEQYF,TGCGCCAGCAGCTGGAGGACAGGGGGCTCCTACGAGCAGTACTTC
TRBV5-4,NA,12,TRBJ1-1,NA,CASSPGTTEAFF,TGTGCCAGCAGCCCCGGGACAACTGAAGCTTTCTTT
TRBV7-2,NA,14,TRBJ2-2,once,CASSLEWNTGELFF,TGTGCCAGCAGCTTAGAGTGGAACACCGGGGAGCTGTTTTTT
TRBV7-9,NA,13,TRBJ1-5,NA,CASSSIVNRTVTF,TGTGCCAGCAGCTCGATCGTAAACCGCACTGTAACTTTT
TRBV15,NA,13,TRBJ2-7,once,CATSASIIDEQYF,TGTGCCACCAGCGCCAGTATCATCGACGAGCAGTACTTC
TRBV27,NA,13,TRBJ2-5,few,CASSPQGDETQYF,TGTGCCAGCAGCCCCCAAGGTGATGAGACCCAGTACTTC
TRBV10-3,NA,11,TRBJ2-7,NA,CAISNPDEQYF,TGTGCCATCAGCAATCCGGACGAGCAGTACTTC
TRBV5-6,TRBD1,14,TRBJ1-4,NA,CASSLGTGIEKLFF,TGTGCCAGCAGCCTAGGGACAGGGATCGAAAAACTGTTTTTT
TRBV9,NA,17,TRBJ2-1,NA,CASSAPRSGASYNEQFF,TGTGCCAGCAGCGCCCCTAGAAGCGGAGCTTCCTACAATGAGCAGTTCTTC
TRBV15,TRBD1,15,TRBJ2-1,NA,CATSSSGTGIDEQFF,TGTGCCACCAGCAGCTCCGGGACAGGGATCGATGAGCAGTTCTTC
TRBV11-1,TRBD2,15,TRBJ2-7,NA,CASSPWRGAAYEQYF,TGTGCCAGCAGCCCCTGGCGGGGGGCCGCCTACGAGCAGTACTTC
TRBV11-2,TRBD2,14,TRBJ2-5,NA,CASSLAGGRETQYF,TGTGCCAGCAGCTTGGCGGGAGGGCGGGAGACCCAGTACTTC